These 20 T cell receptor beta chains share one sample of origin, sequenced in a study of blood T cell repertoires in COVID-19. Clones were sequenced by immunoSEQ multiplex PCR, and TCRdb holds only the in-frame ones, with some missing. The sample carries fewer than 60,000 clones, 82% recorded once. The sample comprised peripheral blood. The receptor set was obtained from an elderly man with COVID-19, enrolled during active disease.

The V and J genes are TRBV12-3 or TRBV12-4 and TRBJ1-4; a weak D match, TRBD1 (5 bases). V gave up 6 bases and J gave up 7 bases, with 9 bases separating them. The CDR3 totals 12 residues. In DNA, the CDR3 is TGTGCCAGCAGGTCTCAGGGTGAAAAACTGTTTTTT. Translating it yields CASRSQGEKLFF.

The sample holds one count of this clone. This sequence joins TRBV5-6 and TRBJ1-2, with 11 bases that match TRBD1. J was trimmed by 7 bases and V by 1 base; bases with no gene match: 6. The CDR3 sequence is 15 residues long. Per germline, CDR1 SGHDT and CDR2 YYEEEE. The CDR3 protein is CASSLIPGQGGGYTF. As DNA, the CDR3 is TGTGCCAGCAGCTTGATCCCGGGACAGGGGGGTGGCTACACCTTC.

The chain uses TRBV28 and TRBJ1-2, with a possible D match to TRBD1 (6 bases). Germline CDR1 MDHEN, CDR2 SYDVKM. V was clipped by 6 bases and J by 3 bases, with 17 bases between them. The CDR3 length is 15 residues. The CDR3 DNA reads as TGTGCCAGCAGGGACGGACAGAAGTTTGACTATGGCTACACCTTC. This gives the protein CASRDGQKFDYGYTF.

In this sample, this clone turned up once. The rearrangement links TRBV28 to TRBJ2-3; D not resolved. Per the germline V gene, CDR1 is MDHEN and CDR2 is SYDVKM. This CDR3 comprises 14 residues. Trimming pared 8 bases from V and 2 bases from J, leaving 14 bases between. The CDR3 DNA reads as TGTGCCAGCGCCCGGAGAACCCACACAGATACGCAGTATTTT. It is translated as CASARRTHTDTQYF.

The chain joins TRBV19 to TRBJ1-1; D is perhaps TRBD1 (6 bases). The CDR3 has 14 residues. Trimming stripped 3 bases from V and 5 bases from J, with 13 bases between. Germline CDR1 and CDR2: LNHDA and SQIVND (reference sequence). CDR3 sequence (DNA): TGTGCCAGTAGTATTCTACAGGGTTGGACTGAAGCTTTCTTT. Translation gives CASSILQGWTEAFF.

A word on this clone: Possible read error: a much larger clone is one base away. The CDR3 region has the DNA TGTGCCAGCAGTAACAGGGGGACCGGGGAGCTGCTTTTT. Its translation: CASSNRGTGELLF. The chain combines TRBV28 with TRBJ2-2, with 8 bases matching TRBD1. The CDR3 runs to 13 residues. The germline V gene has CDR1 MDHEN and CDR2 SYDVKM. Supplemented by reference TRBV28 and TRBJ2-2, the full variable domain reads DVKVTQSSRYLVKRTGEKVFLECVQDMDHENMFWYRQDPGLGLRLIYFSYDVKMKEKGDIPEGYSVSREKKERFSLILESASTNQTSMYLCASSNRGTGELLFGEGSRLTVL.

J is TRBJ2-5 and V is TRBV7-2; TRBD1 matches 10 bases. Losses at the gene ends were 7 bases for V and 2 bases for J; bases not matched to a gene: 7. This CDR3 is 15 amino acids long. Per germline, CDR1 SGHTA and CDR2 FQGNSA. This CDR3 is CASNSGQGLQETQYF. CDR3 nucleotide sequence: TGTGCCAGCAACTCGGGACAGGGGTTACAAGAGACCCAGTACTTC. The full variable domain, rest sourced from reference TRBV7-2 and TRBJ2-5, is GAGVSQSPSNKVTEKGKDVELRCDPISGHTALYWYRQSLGQGLEFLIYFQGNSAPDKSGLPSDRFSAERTGGSVSTLTIQRTQQEDSAVYLCASNSGQGLQETQYFGPGTRLLVL.

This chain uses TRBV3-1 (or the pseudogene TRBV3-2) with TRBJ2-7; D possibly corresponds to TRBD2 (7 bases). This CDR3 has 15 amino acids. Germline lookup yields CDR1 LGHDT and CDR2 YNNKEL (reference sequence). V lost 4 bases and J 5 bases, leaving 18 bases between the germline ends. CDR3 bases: TGTGCCAGCAGCCTTTTACCGGGGGGCCTGGACGAGCAGTACTTC. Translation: CASSLLPGGLDEQYF.

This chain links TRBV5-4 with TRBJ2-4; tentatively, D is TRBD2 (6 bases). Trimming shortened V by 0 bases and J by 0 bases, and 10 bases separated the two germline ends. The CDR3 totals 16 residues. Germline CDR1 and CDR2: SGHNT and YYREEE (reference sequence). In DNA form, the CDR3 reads TGTGCCAGCAGCTTGGGCGGGGACCTAGCCAAAAACATTCAGTACTTC. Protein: CASSLGGDLAKNIQYF.

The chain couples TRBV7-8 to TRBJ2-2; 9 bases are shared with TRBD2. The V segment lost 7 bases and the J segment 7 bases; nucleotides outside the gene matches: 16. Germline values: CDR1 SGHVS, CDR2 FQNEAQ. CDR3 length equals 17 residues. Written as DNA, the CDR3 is TGTGCCAGCATCCGATCTCCCGCGGGAGGGCCCGGCGGGGAGCTGTTTTTT. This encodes CASIRSPAGGPGGELFF.

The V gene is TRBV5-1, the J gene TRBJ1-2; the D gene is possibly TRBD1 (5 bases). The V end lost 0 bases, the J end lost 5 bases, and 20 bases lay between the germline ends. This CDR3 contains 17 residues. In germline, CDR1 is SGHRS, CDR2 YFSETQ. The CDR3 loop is CASSLDEVGQGQYGYTF. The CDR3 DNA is TGCGCCAGCAGCTTGGACGAAGTAGGGCAGGGCCAATATGGCTACACCTTC.

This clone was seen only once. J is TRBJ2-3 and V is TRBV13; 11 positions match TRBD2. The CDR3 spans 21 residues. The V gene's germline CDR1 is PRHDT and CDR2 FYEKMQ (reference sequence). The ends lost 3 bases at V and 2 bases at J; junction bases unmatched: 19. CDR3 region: CASSFPPGLAVSQDFTDTQYF. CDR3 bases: TGTGCCAGCAGCTTCCCCCCGGGACTAGCGGTCTCACAAGACTTCACAGATACGCAGTATTTT.

The CDR3 is CASSEIRSNTEAFF. The CDR3 DNA is TGCGCCAGCAGTGAAATCCGGTCCAACACTGAAGCTTTCTTT. This chain uses TRBV10-2 with TRBJ1-1; unclear D gene. The ends were cut back, 3 bases at V and 2 bases at J, with 10 bases in the middle. From germline, CDR1 is WSHSY and CDR2 SAAADI. The length of the CDR3 is 14 residues.

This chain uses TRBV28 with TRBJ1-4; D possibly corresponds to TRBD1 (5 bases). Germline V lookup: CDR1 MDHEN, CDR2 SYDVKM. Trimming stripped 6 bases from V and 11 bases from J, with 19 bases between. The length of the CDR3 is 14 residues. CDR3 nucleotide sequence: TGTGCCAGCAGCCTCGCTGGGGGGTTGTTGAAACTGTTTTTT. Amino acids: CASSLAGGLLKLFF.

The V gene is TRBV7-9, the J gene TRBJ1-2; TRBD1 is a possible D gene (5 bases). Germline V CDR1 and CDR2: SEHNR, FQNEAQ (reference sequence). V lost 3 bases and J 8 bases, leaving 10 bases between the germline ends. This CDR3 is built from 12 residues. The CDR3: CASSFGGDGYTF. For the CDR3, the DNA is TGTGCCAGCAGCTTCGGGGGGGACGGCTACACCTTC.

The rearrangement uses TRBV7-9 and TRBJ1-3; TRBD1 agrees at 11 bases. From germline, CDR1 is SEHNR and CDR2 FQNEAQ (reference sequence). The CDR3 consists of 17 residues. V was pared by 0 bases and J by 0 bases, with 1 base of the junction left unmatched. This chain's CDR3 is CASSLAGTGGSGNTIYF. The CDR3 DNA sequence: TGTGCCAGCAGCTTAGCCGGGACAGGGGGCTCTGGAAACACCATATATTTT.

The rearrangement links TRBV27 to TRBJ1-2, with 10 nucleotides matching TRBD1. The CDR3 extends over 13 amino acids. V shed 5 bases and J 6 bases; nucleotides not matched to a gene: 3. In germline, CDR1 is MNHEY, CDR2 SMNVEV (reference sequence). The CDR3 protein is CASSPGTGDGYTF. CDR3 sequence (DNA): TGTGCCAGCAGTCCTGGGACAGGGGATGGCTACACCTTC.

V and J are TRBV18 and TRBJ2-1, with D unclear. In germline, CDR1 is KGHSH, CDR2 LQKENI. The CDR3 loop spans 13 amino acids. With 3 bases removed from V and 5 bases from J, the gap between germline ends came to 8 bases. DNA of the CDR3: TGTGCCAGCTCACCTAGCAACCACAATGAGCAGTTCTTC. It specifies CASSPSNHNEQFF. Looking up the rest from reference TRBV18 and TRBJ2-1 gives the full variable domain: NAGVMQNPRHLVRRRGQEARLRCSPMKGHSHVYWYRQLPEEGLKFMVYLQKENIIDESGMPKERFSAEFPKEGPSILRIQQVVRGDSAAYFCASSPSNHNEQFFGPGTRLTVL.

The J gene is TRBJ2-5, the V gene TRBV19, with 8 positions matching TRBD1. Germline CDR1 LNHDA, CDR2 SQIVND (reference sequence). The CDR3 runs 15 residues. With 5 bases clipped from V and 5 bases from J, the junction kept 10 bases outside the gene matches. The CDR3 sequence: CASSLGTGGGETQYF. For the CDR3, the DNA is TGTGCCAGTAGTCTTGGGACAGGCGGTGGGGAGACCCAGTACTTC. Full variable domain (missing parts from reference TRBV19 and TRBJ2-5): DGGITQSPKYLFRKEGQNVTLSCEQNLNHDAMYWYRQDPGQGLRLIYYSQIVNDFQKGDIAEGYSVSREKKESFPLTVTSAQKNPTAFYLCASSLGTGGGETQYFGPGTRLLVL.

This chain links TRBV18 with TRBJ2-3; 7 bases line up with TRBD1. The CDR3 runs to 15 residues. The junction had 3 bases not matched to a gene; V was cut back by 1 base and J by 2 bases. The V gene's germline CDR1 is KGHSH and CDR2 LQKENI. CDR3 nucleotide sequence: TGTGCCAGCTCACCACTACAGGGGAACACAGATACGCAGTATTTT. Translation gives CASSPLQGNTDTQYF.